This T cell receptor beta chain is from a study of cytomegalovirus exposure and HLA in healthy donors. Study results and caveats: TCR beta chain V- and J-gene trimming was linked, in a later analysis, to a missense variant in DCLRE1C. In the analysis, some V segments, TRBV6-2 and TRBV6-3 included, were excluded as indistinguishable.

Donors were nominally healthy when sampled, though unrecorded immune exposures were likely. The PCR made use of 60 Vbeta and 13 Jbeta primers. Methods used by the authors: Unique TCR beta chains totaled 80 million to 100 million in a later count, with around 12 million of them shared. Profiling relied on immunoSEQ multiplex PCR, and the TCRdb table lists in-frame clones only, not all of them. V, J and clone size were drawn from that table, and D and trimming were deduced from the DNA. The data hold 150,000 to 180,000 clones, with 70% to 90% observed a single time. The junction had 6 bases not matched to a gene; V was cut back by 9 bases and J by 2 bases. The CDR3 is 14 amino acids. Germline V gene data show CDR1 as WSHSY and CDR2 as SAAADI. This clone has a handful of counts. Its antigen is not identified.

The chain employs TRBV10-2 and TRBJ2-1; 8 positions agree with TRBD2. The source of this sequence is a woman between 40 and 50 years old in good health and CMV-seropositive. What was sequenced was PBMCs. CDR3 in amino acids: CASCLAGPYNEQFF. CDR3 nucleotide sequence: TGCGCCAGTTGCTTAGCGGGACCCTACAATGAGCAGTTCTTC.